A selection of T cell receptor beta chains follows, all from one sample in a study of early T cells in non-severe SARS-CoV-2 infection. Using its own MiXCR run on the 5' RACE reads, TCRdb lists one record per CDR3 protein. Of more than 50,000 distinct CDR3 sequences listed, around 10% were seen once; the top ten hold approximately 4%. The source material was whole blood. The receptors shown here come from an adult who was a healthcare worker with PCR-confirmed SARS-CoV-2 infection or an uninfected control (not recorded which). CDR3s include the opening cysteine and the closing phenylalanine or tryptophan.

CDR3 length,J gene,V gene,CDR3 protein
13,TRBJ1-2,TRBV7-2,CASSPFSGAGYTF
15,TRBJ1-1,TRBV28,CASGLLEGGNTEAFF
10,TRBJ1-1,TRBV20-1,CSASYTEAFF
13,TRBJ1-1,TRBV29-1,CSVPAEGNTEAFF
14,TRBJ2-1,TRBV11-2,CASSRLVSYNEQFF
15,TRBJ1-1,TRBV27,CASSLLGAENTEAFF
13,TRBJ2-1,TRBV19,CASSIGTAHEQFF
13,TRBJ1-2,TRBV28,CASSQGQGPGYTF
14,TRBJ2-7,TRBV30,CAWSVGTFKGEQYF
14,TRBJ1-3,TRBV19,CASSMDLFGNTIYF
14,TRBJ1-2,TRBV3-1,CASSQMQGNYGYTF
17,TRBJ2-1,TRBV7-2,CASSLEGGRSYYNEQFF
13,TRBJ1-1,TRBV20-1,CSAKSRGDTEAFF
14,TRBJ1-2,TRBV20-1,CSASITGQGYGYTF
13,TRBJ2-7,TRBV5-1,CASSSDQGYEQYF
14,TRBJ1-6,TRBV7-3,CASSRGGIGSPLHF
15,TRBJ2-7,TRBV30,CAWSAGADGSYEQYF
14,TRBJ2-1,TRBV7-9,CASSLLSSYNEQFF
11,TRBJ2-2,TRBV27,CASSFWGELFF
15,TRBJ2-7,TRBV2,CASSEVWTLSYEQYF
13,TRBJ2-1,TRBV13,CASSPRDHNEQFF
12,TRBJ1-5,TRBV6-2/TRBV6-3,CASSYHPQPQHF
14,TRBJ2-3,TRBV7-3,CASSLEQSTDTQYF
14,TRBJ1-2,TRBV20-1,CSAAQGSSSYGYTF
14,TRBJ2-7,TRBV5-6,CASSSSGSSYEQYF
14,TRBJ1-3,TRBV29-1,CSVAMISSGNTIYF
15,TRBJ2-2,TRBV7-2,CASSLLAGEIGELFF
11,TRBJ1-1,TRBV20-1,CSADTTGRAFF
14,TRBJ2-2,TRBV5-1,CASSLGFSSGELFF
13,TRBJ2-5,TRBV15,CATHREYQETQYF
15,TRBJ2-3,TRBV5-1,CASSLGQGRTDTQYF
16,TRBJ2-3,TRBV9,CASSVDVGGLTDTQYF
17,TRBJ1-5,TRBV7-8,CASSSAGGTAAAQPQHF
14,TRBJ2-2,TRBV6-2/TRBV6-3,CASTSHRGSGELFF
14,TRBJ2-5,TRBV6-1,CASSEIGQWETQYF
13,TRBJ1-1,TRBV11-3,CASSGRGDTEAFF
15,TRBJ1-1,TRBV5-1,CASSPELTGDDGAFF
18,TRBJ2-1,TRBV7-9,CASSLSVGGLLFYNEQFF
14,TRBJ1-1,TRBV7-9,CASSFWDRGTEAFF
14,TRBJ1-1,TRBV12-3/TRBV12-4,CASSFRDIGTEAFF
13,TRBJ1-1,TRBV5-1,CASSFFRNTEAFF
14,TRBJ2-7,TRBV11-1,CASSLFSDFYEQYF
15,TRBJ2-7,TRBV10-3,CAISESLSDSYEQYF
13,TRBJ1-2,TRBV27,CASSSRQNYGYTF